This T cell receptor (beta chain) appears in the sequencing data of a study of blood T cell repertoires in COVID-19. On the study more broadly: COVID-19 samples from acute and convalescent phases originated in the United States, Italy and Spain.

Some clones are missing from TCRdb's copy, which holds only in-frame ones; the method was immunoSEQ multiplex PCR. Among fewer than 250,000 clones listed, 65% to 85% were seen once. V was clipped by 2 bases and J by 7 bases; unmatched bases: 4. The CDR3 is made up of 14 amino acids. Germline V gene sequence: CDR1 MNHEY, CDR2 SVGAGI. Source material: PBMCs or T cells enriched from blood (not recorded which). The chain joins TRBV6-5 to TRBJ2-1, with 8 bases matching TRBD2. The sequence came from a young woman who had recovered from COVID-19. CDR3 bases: TGTGCCAGCAGTTACGAAGCGGGAGTAAATGAGCAGTTCTTC. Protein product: CASSYEAGVNEQFF.